These 7 T cell receptor beta chains originate from one sample sequenced in a study of blood T cell repertoires in COVID-19. The table came from immunoSEQ multiplex PCR; TCRdb's copy has only in-frame clones and leaves some out. The sample yields approximately 270,000 clones, about 91% seen once. The specimen sequenced was peripheral blood. These receptors were collected from a man older than 75 with acute or convalescent COVID-19.

J is TRBJ1-4 and V is TRBV5-6; unclear D gene. The CDR3 contains 16 residues. V lost 2 bases to trimming and J lost 0 bases, with 11 bases between them. Looked up from germline, CDR1 is SGHDT and CDR2 is YYEEEE. The CDR3 here is CASSFSTGSTNEKLFF. The CDR3 DNA follows: TGTGCCAGCAGCTTTTCGACGGGATCAACTAATGAAAAACTGTTTTTT.

The V gene is TRBV6-2 or TRBV6-3, the J gene TRBJ1-5; possibly TRBD1 for D (5 bases). From germline, CDR1 is MNHEY and CDR2 SVGEGT. Trimming shortened V by 5 bases and J by 6 bases, and 14 bases separated the two germline ends. This CDR3 is built from 14 residues. The CDR3, as DNA: TGTGCCAGCAGTCGGCCCCAGGGTAGTCAGCCCCAGCATTTT. This gives the protein CASSRPQGSQPQHF.

The chain joins TRBV29-1 to TRBJ1-2; no clear D gene. The germline V and J ends were trimmed by 3 bases and 4 bases, with 12 bases remaining between them. The CDR3 has 13 amino acids. Germline lookup yields CDR1 SQVTM and CDR2 ANQGSEA. The CDR3 region is CSVDPGGIYGYTF. CDR3 bases: TGCAGCGTTGACCCGGGAGGGATCTATGGCTACACCTTC.

The rearrangement links TRBV7-3 to TRBJ2-1; weak D call: TRBD2 (6 bases). The germline CDR1 and CDR2 sequences are SGHTA and FQGTGA. The V end lost 1 base, the J end lost 0 bases, and 10 bases lay between the germline ends. The CDR3 spans 16 residues. CDR3 coding DNA: TGTGCCAGCAGCTTAAGCGTGACTAGCTCCTACAATGAGCAGTTCTTC. Translating it yields CASSLSVTSSYNEQFF.

The chain combines TRBV19 with TRBJ1-2, with D possibly matching TRBD1 (5 bases). The germline V gene encodes CDR1 LNHDA and CDR2 SQIVND (reference sequence). The ends were cut back, 3 bases at V and 2 bases at J, with 16 bases in the middle. This CDR3 is built from 16 residues. CDR3 DNA: TGTGCCAGTAGTATGACCAGGGCCTCCGTCAACTATGGCTACACCTTC. The encoded protein is CASSMTRASVNYGYTF.

The genes are TRBV7-2 and TRBJ1-2; the D gene is possibly TRBD1 (5 bases). Looked up from germline, CDR1 is SGHTA and CDR2 is FQGNSA. CDR3 size: 14 residues. Between the trimmed V and J ends, which lost 2 bases and 4 bases, there was a span of 11 bases. The DNA for the CDR3 is TGTGCCAGCAGCTTAAATGGCGGGACCTATGGCTACACCTTC. Translated, it gives CASSLNGGTYGYTF.

The chain combines TRBV7-2 with TRBJ2-1, with 11 nucleotides matching TRBD2. The V segment lost 5 bases and the J segment 10 bases; nucleotides outside the gene matches: 13. Germline CDR1 reads SGHTA; CDR2 reads FQGNSA. The CDR3 is 16 amino acids. The CDR3 nucleotides read TGTGCCAGCAGCCTCATAGCGGGAGGGCCGGTTGGGGAGCAGTTCTTC. This gives the protein CASSLIAGGPVGEQFF.